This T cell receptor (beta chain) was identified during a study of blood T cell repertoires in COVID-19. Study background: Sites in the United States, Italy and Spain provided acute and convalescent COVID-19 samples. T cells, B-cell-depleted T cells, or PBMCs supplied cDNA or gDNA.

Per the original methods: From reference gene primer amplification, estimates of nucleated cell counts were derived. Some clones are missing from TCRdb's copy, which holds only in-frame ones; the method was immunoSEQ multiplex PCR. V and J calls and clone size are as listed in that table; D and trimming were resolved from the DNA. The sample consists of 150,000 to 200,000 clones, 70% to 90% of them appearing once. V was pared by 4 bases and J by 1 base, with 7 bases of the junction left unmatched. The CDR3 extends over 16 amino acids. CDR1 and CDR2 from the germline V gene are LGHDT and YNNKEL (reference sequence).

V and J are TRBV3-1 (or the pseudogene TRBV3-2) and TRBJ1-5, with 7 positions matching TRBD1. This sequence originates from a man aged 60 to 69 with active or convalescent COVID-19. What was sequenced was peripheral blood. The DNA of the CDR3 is TGTGCCAGCAGCCTCCGAGGGGGCGGGAGCAATCAGCCCCAGCATTTT. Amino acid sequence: CASSLRGGGSNQPQHF.